These 23 T cell receptor beta chains share one sample of origin, sequenced in a study of T cell responses to AZD1222 COVID-19 vaccine. The protocol was immunoSEQ multiplex PCR, while the TCRdb copy is restricted to in-frame clones and leaves out a portion. The sample yields 110,000 or so clones, 86% seen once. The specimen was peripheral blood, collected 28 days after the second AZD1222 dose. The receptors originated from an adult who received the AZD1222 COVID-19 vaccine.

The rearrangement links TRBV6-2 or TRBV6-3 to TRBJ2-3, with a tentative D call TRBD2 (6 bases). The V and J ends lost 6 bases and 5 bases respectively, with 18 bases between them. Germline-derived CDR1 and CDR2 are MNHEY and SVGEGT. The CDR3 extends over 15 amino acids. CDR3 sequence: CASSLGTAGRDTQYF. CDR3 in DNA: TGTGCCAGCAGCCTCGGGACTGCGGGGAGAGATACGCAGTATTTT.

V and J are TRBV5-4 and TRBJ2-1; D perhaps matches TRBD1 (6 bases). CDR3 length: 14 residues. Trimming removed 0 bases at V and 4 bases at J, with 8 bases between. CDR1 is SGHNT, CDR2 YYREEE, per germline (reference sequence). Written as DNA, the CDR3 is TGTGCCAGCAGCTTGGGGGACATTTACAATGAGCAGTTCTTC. Residues: CASSLGDIYNEQFF.

The rearrangement uses TRBV29-1 and TRBJ2-7, with D possibly called TRBD1 or TRBD2 (5 bases each). The germline V gene has CDR1 SQVTM and CDR2 ANQGSEA. Trimming took off 4 bases at V and 2 bases at J, with 12 bases between the two ends. There are 13 residues in the CDR3. CDR3 residues: CSVGEGHTYEQYF. CDR3 nucleotides: TGCAGCGTTGGCGAGGGGCACACCTACGAGCAGTACTTC.

The chain combines TRBV6-5 with TRBJ1-1; D is perhaps TRBD1 (6 bases). This CDR3 region has 14 residues. The germline gives CDR1 MNHEY, CDR2 SVGAGI. Trimming removed 2 bases from V and 1 base from J, with 8 bases in between. The CDR3 region is CASSYGGTNTEAFF. CDR3 in DNA: TGTGCCAGCAGTTACGGGGGCACGAACACTGAAGCTTTCTTT.

J is TRBJ2-1 and V is TRBV12-3 or TRBV12-4; D call uncertain. Trimming shortened V by 2 bases and J by 2 bases, and 4 bases separated the two germline ends. The CDR3 consists of 13 residues. Written as DNA, the CDR3 is TGTGCCAGCAGTTTATGGACCTACAATGAGCAGTTCTTC. This sequence encodes CASSLWTYNEQFF.

A remark on this clone: The sample carries other DNA sequences with the same CDR3. This chain uses TRBV24-1 with TRBJ2-3, with D maybe TRBD2 (5 bases). The CDR3 totals 15 residues. CDR1 KGHDR and CDR2 SFDVKD come from the germline V gene. Trimming cost V 2 bases and J 0 bases, with 8 bases left between them. CDR3 sequence (DNA): TGTGCCACCAGTGATTGGACTGGAAGCACAGATACGCAGTATTTT. Its protein product is CATSDWTGSTDTQYF.

V gene TRBV7-9 combines with J gene TRBJ1-2; D is perhaps TRBD1 (6 bases). The germline V gene encodes CDR1 SEHNR and CDR2 FQNEAQ (reference sequence). The CDR3 covers 13 residues. V was shortened by 3 bases and J by 13 bases, with 18 bases between the two germline ends. CDR3 region: CASSFGTIGVGTF. The DNA for the CDR3 is TGTGCCAGCAGCTTTGGGACAATTGGGGTGGGCACCTTC.

The genes are TRBV19 and TRBJ2-7; D is unresolved. The CDR3 extends over 15 amino acids. The V end was cut by 1 base, the J end by 0 bases, with 10 bases between. Germline V gives CDR1 LNHDA, CDR2 SQIVND (reference sequence). CDR3 sequence reads: CASSIGASSSYEQYF. The CDR3 nucleotides are TGTGCCAGTAGTATAGGGGCTAGTAGCTCCTACGAGCAGTACTTC.

The chain carries TRBV27 and TRBJ1-4; 11 bases match TRBD1. CDR1 is MNHEY and CDR2 is SMNVEV in the germline V gene (reference sequence). V shed 9 bases and J 6 bases; nucleotides not matched to a gene: 3. The length of the CDR3 is 13 residues. The CDR3 nucleotides read TGTGCCAGTGGGACAGGGGGACATGAAAAACTGTTTTTT. The encoded protein is CASGTGGHEKLFF.

This clone appeared a single time. This chain's CDR3 is CASSFLPTANTEAFF. The CDR3 nucleotides are TGTGCCAGCAGTTTCCTTCCGACAGCGAACACTGAAGCTTTCTTT. The chain combines TRBV2 with TRBJ1-1; a possible D gene is TRBD1 (5 bases). Germline assignment: CDR1 SNHLY and CDR2 FYNNEI. V lost 5 bases to trimming and J lost 1 base, with 14 bases between them. CDR3 length: 15 residues.

This CDR3 reads CASSDTGIREGNYGYTF. The CDR3 bases are TGTGCCAGCAGTGATACCGGGATCAGGGAGGGTAACTATGGCTACACCTTC. This chain uses TRBV25-1 with TRBJ1-2; D is possibly TRBD1 (5 bases). V lost 3 bases, J lost 1 base, and 18 bases lay in between. Germline CDR1 and CDR2: MGHDK and SYGVNS. CDR3 length: 17 amino acids.

The chain carries TRBV6-5 and TRBJ2-7; D possibly corresponds to TRBD1 (5 bases). V gave up 6 bases and J gave up 6 bases, with 9 bases separating them. This CDR3 contains 11 residues. Germline CDR1 and CDR2: MNHEY and SVGAGI. Here the CDR3 reads CASRQGPEQYF. As DNA, the CDR3 is TGTGCCAGCAGGCAGGGCCCCGAGCAGTACTTC.

The V call is TRBV30, the J call TRBJ2-1; the match to TRBD2 covers 10 bases. Germline CDR1 GTSNPN, CDR2 SVGIG (reference sequence). CDR3 size: 17 residues. Trimming took 2 bases from V and 6 from J; bases not matched to a gene: 13. The CDR3 nucleotides are TGTGCCTGGAGTCCCCCGGGACTAGCGATAAGAGGCAATGAGCAGTTCTTC. Translated, it gives CAWSPPGLAIRGNEQFF.

The chain links TRBV19 to TRBJ1-2; D is perhaps TRBD1 (5 bases). CDR1 is LNHDA, CDR2 SQIVND, per germline (reference sequence). Trimming shortened V by 6 bases and J by 4 bases, and 18 bases separated the two germline ends. The CDR3 is 15 amino acids. In DNA form, the CDR3 reads TGTGCCAGTAGCCACCCAAGTGACAGATCCTATGGCTACACCTTC. Its protein is CASSHPSDRSYGYTF.

Note on this clone: The same CDR3 also results from other DNA sequences found in this sample. The V gene is TRBV6-5, the J gene TRBJ2-7, with D perhaps given as TRBD1 or TRBD2 (5 bases each). The ends were cut back, 5 bases at V and 1 base at J, with 12 bases in the middle. Looked up from germline, CDR1 is MNHEY and CDR2 is SVGAGI. CDR3 length: 14 residues. The DNA for the CDR3 is TGTGCCAGCAGTCCTTCGGGGCTATCCTACGAGCAGTACTTC. Translated, it gives CASSPSGLSYEQYF.

The sample holds a few counts of this clone. Other DNA sequences from this sample encode an identical CDR3 as well. The V call is TRBV11-2, the J call TRBJ1-2; D uncertain. V lost 0 bases and J 4 bases, leaving 9 bases between the germline ends. The germline CDR1 and CDR2 sequences are SGHAT and FQNNGV. The CDR3 contains 14 residues. The CDR3 DNA reads TGTGCCAGCAGCTTAGATAGATCCGGCTATGGCTACACCTTC. It translates to CASSLDRSGYGYTF.

J is TRBJ2-3 and V is TRBV6-5, with D maybe TRBD2 (5 bases). The length of the CDR3 is 15 residues. Germline V CDR1 and CDR2: MNHEY, SVGAGI. Trimming cost V 6 bases and J 2 bases, with 15 bases left between them. The CDR3 spells CASRSLAQNTDTQYF. The CDR3 DNA reads TGTGCCAGCAGATCCCTAGCCCAGAACACAGATACGCAGTATTTT.

The J gene is TRBJ1-2, the V gene TRBV5-5; tentatively, D is TRBD1 (5 bases). CDR3 size: 14 residues. Trimming left V 5 bases short and J 2 bases short, with 13 bases between. Germline CDR1 reads SGHKS; CDR2 reads YYEKEE (reference sequence). The CDR3 DNA sequence: TGTGCCAGCAGTCCCGGGGACCTGAACTATGGCTACACCTTC. This gives the protein CASSPGDLNYGYTF.

This chain joins TRBV3-1 (or the pseudogene TRBV3-2) and TRBJ1-4, with TRBD1 matching 9 bases. The length of the CDR3 is 15 residues. Per germline, CDR1 LGHDT and CDR2 YNNKEL (reference sequence). V was clipped by 1 base and J by 7 bases; unmatched bases: 4. Written as DNA, the CDR3 is TGTGCCAGCAGCCAAGGGGGACAGGGTGGTGAAAAACTGTTTTTT. Protein product: CASSQGGQGGEKLFF.

This chain links TRBV4-1 with TRBJ2-1; the match to TRBD2 covers 12 bases. V shed 4 bases, J shed 5 bases, and the junction held 9 bases outside the gene matches. The CDR3 runs 17 residues. Germline CDR1 is MGHRA and CDR2 is YSYEKL. The chain's CDR3 is CASSRGLAGKIHNEQFF. For the CDR3, the DNA is TGCGCCAGCAGCCGCGGACTAGCGGGGAAAATTCACAATGAGCAGTTCTTC.

This chain links TRBV19 with TRBJ2-6; D is possibly TRBD1 (5 bases). V was pared by 3 bases and J by 2 bases, with 20 bases between. The CDR3 covers 19 residues. From germline, CDR1 is LNHDA and CDR2 SQIVND (reference sequence). CDR3 sequence (DNA): TGTGCCAGTAGTATGGGGCAGACAAACCCTGTTCCTGGGGCCAACGTCCTGACTTTC. Its translation: CASSMGQTNPVPGANVLTF. The entire variable domain, with the rest obtained from reference TRBV19 and TRBJ2-6, is as follows: DGGITQSPKYLFRKEGQNVTLSCEQNLNHDAMYWYRQDPGQGLRLIYYSQIVNDFQKGDIAEGYSVSREKKESFPLTVTSAQKNPTAFYLCASSMGQTNPVPGANVLTFGAGSRLTVL.

The chain couples TRBV19 to TRBJ2-2; 9 bases map to TRBD1. Germline CDR1 reads LNHDA; CDR2 reads SQIVND (reference sequence). The CDR3 contains 16 residues. Trimming removed 3 bases from V and 4 bases from J; junction bases left unmatched: 6. The chain's CDR3 is CASSIGTGTGTGELFF. CDR3 bases: TGTGCCAGTAGTATCGGGACAGGGACAGGCACCGGGGAGCTGTTTTTT.

The chain employs TRBV9 and TRBJ2-7; TRBD2 aligns across 7 bases. V trimming: 0 bases; J trimming: 1 base; junction bases outside the gene matches: 4. The germline V gene has CDR1 SGDLS and CDR2 YYNGEE. The CDR3 consists of 15 residues. In DNA form, the CDR3 reads TGTGCCAGCAGCGTAGAAGCGGGGTGGTCCTACGAGCAGTACTTC. Its protein product is CASSVEAGWSYEQYF.